This is a list of T cell receptor beta chains from one sample in a study of regulatory T cells in long-lasting Graves disease. TCRdb processed the multiplex PCR reads anew with MiXCR; each CDR3 protein has one entry. Of hundreds of thousands of distinct CDR3 sequences in the sample, less than 20% were seen once. The sequencing used peripheral blood mononuclear cells (PBMCs), collected at new diagnosis, from a patient treated with antithyroid drugs. These receptors were taken from a female donor with Graves disease. Each CDR3 is given with its conserved first and last residue. D genes are given only for firm matches. Clone size is given for some rows only: seen once, a few or many times, or a class if the clone is expanded.

TRBV27	many	TRBJ2-1	TRBD2	CASSPIRTSGGPIGYNEQFF	TGTGCCAGCAGTCCTATTAGGACTAGCGGGGGGCCTATAGGCTACAATGAGCAGTTCTTC
TRBV5-5	many	TRBJ1-1	.	CASSLGDGEIQAFF	TGCGCCAGCAGCTTGGGGGACGGAGAAATTCAAGCTTTCTTT
TRBV20-1	many	TRBJ1-6	TRBD1	CSAVGTANNSPLHF	TGCAGTGCTGTCGGGACAGCTAATAATTCACCCCTCCACTTT
TRBV19	.	TRBJ2-7	TRBD1	CASSIWTGFDERYF	TGTGCCAGTAGTATCTGGACAGGGTTCGACGAGCGGTACTTC
TRBV6-5	many	TRBJ2-7	TRBD1	CASSSSTGSSYEQYF	TGTGCCAGCAGTTCCTCGACAGGGAGCTCCTACGAGCAGTACTTC
TRBV29-1	.	TRBJ2-5	.	CSVMNRQEETQYF	TGCAGCGTGATGAACAGGCAGGAAGAGACCCAGTACTTC
TRBV20-1	few	TRBJ1-2	TRBD1	CSAYPSDRGINYGYTF	TGCAGTGCCTATCCTTCTGACAGGGGAATAAACTATGGCTACACCTTC
TRBV9	many	TRBJ1-2	.	CASSVPHCTF	TGTGCCAGCAGCGTCCCACACTGCACCTTC
TRBV12-3/TRBV12-4	many	TRBJ2-7	.	CASSWDLGSYEQYF	TGTGCCAGTAGTTGGGACCTGGGATCCTACGAGCAGTACTTC
TRBV27	.	TRBJ2-5	.	CASGPQETQYF	TGTGCCAGCGGCCCCCAAGAGACCCAGTACTTC
TRBV5-1	.	TRBJ2-5	TRBD1	CTSSGETGTETQYF	TGCACCAGCAGCGGCGAGACAGGGACCGAGACCCAGTACTTC
TRBV11-2	many	TRBJ2-1	TRBD1	CASSLILDRVHEQFF	TGTGCCAGCAGCTTAATACTGGACAGGGTGCATGAGCAGTTCTTC